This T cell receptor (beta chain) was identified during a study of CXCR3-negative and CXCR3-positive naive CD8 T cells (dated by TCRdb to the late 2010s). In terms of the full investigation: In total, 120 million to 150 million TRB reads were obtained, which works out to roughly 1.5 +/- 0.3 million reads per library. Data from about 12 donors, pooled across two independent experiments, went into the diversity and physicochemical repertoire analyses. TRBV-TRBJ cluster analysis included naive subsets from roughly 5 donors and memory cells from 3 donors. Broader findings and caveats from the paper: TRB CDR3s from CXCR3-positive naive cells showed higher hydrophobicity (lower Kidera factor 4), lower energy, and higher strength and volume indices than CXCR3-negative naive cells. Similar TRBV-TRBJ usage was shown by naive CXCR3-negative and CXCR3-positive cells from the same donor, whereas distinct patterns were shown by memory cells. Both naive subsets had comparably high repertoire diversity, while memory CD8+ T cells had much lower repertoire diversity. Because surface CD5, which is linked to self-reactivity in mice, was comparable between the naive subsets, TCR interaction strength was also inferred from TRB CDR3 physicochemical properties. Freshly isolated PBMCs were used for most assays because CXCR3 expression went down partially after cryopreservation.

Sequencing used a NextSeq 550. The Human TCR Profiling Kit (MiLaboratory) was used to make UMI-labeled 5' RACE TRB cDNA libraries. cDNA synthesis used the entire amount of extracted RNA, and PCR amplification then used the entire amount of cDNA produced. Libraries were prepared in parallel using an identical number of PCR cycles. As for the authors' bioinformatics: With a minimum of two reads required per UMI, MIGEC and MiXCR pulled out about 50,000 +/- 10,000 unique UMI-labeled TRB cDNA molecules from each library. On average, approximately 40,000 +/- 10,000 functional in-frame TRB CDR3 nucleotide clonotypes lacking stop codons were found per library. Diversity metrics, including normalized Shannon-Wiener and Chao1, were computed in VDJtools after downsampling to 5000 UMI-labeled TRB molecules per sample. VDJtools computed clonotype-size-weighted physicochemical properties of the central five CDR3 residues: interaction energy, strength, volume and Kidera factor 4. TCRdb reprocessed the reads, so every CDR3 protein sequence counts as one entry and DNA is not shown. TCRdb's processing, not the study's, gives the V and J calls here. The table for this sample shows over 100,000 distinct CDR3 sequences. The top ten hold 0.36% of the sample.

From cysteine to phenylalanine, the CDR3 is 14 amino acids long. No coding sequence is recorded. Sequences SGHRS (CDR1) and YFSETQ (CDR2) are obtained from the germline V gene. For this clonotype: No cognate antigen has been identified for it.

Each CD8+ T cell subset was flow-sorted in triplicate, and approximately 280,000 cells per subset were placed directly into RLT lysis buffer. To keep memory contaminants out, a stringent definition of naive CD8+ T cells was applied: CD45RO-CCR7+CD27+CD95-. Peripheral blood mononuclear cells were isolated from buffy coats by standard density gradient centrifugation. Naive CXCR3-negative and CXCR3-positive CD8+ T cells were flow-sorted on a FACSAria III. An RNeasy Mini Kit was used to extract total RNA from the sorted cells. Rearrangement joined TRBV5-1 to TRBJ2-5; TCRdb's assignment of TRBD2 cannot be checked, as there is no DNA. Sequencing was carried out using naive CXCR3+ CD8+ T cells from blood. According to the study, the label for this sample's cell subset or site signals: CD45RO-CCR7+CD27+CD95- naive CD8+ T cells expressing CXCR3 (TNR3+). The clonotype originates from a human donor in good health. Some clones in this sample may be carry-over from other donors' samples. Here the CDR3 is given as CASSLEGRLETQYF. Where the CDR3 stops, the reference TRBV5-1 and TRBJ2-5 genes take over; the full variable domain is KAGVTQTPRYLIKTRGQQVTLSCSPISGHRSVSWYQQTPGQGLQFLFEYFSETQRNKGNFPGRFSGRQFSNSRSEMNVSTLELGDSALYLCASSLEGRLETQYFGPGTRLLVL.